This record covers a single TCR beta chain. Its specificity is unknown. The V gene lost 4 bases and the J gene lost 3 bases, with 14 bases spanning the gap. In germline, CDR1 is SGHNT, CDR2 YYREEE (reference sequence). This CDR3 has 14 amino acids. The data are from a study of shared clonotypes between healthy human individuals. Study-level findings and limits: Memory subsets had estimated richness that was generally smaller than that of naive subsets. Among a few donors, approximately 5.4% of naive CD4 clonotypes were found in common.

Only in-frame clones appear in the TCRdb table, and some are missing; sequencing was by immunoSEQ multiplex PCR. This sample has millions of clones; more than 90% occur once, and the top ten carry more than 0.12%. The chain couples TRBV5-4 to TRBJ2-7; the D is unclear. The TCR sequence derives from a man between 18 and 29 years old in good health. The sample comprised naive CD4+ T cells sorted from blood. Stated subset: CD45RA+ positively selected. In DNA, the CDR3 is TGTGCCAGCAGCCGGCCGGACGGGCTCTACGAGCAGTACTTC. Translating gives CASSRPDGLYEQYF. The full variable domain, in which reference TRBV5-4 and TRBJ2-7 provide the parts outside the CDR3, is ETGVTQSPTHLIKTRGQQVTLRCSSQSGHNTVSWYQQALGQGPQFIFQYYREEENGRGNFPPRFSGLQFPNYSSELNVNALELDDSALYLCASSRPDGLYEQYFGPGTRLTVT.